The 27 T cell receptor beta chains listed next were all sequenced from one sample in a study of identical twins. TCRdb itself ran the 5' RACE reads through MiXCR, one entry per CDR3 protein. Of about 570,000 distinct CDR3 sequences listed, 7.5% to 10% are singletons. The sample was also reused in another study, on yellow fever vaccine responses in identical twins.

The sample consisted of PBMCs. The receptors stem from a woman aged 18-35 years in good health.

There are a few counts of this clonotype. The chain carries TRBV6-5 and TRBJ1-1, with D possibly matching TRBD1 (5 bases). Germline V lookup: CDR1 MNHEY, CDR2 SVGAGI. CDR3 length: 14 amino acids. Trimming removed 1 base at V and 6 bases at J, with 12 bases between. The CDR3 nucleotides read TGTGCCAGCAGTTACTGGGGAGGGGAGGCTGAAGCTTTCTTT. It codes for CASSYWGGEAEAFF.

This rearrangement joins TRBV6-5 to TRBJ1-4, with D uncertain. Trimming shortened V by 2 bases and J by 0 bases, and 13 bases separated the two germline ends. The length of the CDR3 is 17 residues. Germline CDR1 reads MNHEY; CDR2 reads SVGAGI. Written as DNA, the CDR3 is TGTGCCAGCAGTTACCTGCCTCCCTATGCAACTAATGAAAAACTGTTTTTT. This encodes CASSYLPPYATNEKLFF.

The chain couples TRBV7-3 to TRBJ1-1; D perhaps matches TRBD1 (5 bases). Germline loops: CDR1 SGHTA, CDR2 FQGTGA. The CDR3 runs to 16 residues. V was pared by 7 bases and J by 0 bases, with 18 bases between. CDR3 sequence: CASKSDPDTMNTEAFF. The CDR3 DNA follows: TGTGCCAGCAAGTCTGACCCGGACACCATGAACACTGAAGCTTTCTTT.

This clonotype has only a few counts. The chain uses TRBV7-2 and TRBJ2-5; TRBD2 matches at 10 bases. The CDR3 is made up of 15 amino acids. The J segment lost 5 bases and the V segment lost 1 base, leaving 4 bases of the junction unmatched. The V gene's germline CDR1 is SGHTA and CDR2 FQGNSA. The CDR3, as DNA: TGTGCCAGCAGCTTAGATGGTAGCGGGGGGGAGACCCAGTACTTC. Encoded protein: CASSLDGSGGETQYF.

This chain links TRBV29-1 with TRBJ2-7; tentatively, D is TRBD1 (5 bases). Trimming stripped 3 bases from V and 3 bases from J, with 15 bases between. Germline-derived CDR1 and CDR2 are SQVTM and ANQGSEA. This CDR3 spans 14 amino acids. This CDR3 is CSVDITGYGYEQYF. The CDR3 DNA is TGCAGCGTTGACATAACAGGATACGGCTACGAGCAGTACTTC.

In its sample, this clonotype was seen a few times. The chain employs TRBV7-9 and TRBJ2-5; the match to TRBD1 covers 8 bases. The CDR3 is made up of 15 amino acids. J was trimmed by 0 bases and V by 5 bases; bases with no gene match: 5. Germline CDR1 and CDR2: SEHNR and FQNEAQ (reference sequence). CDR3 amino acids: CASSEGQEHQETQYF. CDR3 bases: TGTGCCAGCAGCGAGGGACAGGAGCACCAAGAGACCCAGTACTTC.

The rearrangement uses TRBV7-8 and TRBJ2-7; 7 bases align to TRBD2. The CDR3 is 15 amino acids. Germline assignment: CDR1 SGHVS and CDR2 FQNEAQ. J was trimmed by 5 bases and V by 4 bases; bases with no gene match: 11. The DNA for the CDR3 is TGTGCCAGCAGCTCTCAGACTAGCCCACGGAACGAGCAGTACTTC. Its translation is CASSSQTSPRNEQYF.

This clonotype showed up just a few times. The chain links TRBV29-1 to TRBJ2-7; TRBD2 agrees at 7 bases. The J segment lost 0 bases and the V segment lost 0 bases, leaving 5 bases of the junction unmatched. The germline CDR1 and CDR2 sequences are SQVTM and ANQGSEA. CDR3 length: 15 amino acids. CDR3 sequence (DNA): TGCAGCGTTGAAGATCGGACTAGGAGCTCCTACGAGCAGTACTTC. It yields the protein CSVEDRTRSSYEQYF.

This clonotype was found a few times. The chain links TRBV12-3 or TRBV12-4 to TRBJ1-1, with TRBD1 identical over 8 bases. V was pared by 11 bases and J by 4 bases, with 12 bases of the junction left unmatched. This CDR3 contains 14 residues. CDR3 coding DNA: TGTGCCTCCACCCCGACAGGGGAGGCCACTGAAGCTTTCTTT. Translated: CASTPTGEATEAFF.

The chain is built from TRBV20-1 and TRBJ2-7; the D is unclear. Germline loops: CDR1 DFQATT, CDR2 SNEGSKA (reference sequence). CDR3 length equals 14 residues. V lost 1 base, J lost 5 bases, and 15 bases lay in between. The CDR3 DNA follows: TGCAGTGCTAGAGTAGGTGACCATTGGGACGAGCAGTACTTC. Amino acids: CSARVGDHWDEQYF.

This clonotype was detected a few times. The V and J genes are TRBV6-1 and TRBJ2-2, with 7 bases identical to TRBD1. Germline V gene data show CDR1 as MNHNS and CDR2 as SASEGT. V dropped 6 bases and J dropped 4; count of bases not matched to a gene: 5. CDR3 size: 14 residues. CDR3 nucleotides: TGTGCCAGCAGAGCCGCAGGGGGCACCGGGGAGCTGTTTTTT. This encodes CASRAAGGTGELFF.

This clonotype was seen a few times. CDR3 sequence (DNA): TGTGCTAGTGGACTAGCGGGGGCCGGGGAGCTGTTTTTT. As protein: CASGLAGAGELFF. The gene calls are TRBV12-5 and TRBJ2-2; 11 bases fit TRBD2. The germline V gene has CDR1 LGHNT and CDR2 FRNRAP. The CDR3 has 13 residues. V shed 6 bases, J shed 6 bases, and the junction held 0 bases outside the gene matches.

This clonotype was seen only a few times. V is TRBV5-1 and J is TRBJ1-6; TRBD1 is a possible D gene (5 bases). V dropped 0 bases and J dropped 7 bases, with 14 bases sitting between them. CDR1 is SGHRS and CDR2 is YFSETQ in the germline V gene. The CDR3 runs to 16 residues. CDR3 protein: CASSLGGSRSNSPLHF. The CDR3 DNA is TGCGCCAGCAGCTTGGGGGGGAGTCGCTCCAATTCACCCCTCCACTTT.

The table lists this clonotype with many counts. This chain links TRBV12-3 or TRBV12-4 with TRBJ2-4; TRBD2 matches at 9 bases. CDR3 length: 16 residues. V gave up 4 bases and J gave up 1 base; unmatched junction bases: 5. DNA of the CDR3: TGTGCCAGCAGTTCCGCGGGGGGGCCGGCCAAAAACATTCAGTACTTC. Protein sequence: CASSSAGGPAKNIQYF.

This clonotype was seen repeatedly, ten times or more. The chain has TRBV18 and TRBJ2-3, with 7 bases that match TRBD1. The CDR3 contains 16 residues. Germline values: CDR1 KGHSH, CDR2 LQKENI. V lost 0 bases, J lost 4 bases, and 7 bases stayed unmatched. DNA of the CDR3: TGTGCCAGCTCACCACCTGGGACAGTAAACCCAGATACGCAGTATTTT. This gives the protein CASSPPGTVNPDTQYF.

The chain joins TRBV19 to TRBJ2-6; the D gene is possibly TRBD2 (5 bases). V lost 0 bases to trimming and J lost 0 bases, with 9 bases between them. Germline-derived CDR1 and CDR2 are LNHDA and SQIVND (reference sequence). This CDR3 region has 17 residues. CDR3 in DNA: TGTGCCAGTAGTATAGAGGAGCGGAGCTCTGGGGCCAACGTCCTGACTTTC. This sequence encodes CASSIEERSSGANVLTF.

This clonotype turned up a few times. Here the CDR3 DNA reads TGTGCCAGCAGTGATACAGGGGGCGGGTACGAGCAGTACTTC. Protein sequence: CASSDTGGGYEQYF. The chain couples TRBV25-1 to TRBJ2-7; 9 positions agree with TRBD1. V was pared by 3 bases and J by 4 bases, with 4 bases of the junction left unmatched. The CDR3 spans 14 residues. In germline, CDR1 is MGHDK, CDR2 SYGVNS.

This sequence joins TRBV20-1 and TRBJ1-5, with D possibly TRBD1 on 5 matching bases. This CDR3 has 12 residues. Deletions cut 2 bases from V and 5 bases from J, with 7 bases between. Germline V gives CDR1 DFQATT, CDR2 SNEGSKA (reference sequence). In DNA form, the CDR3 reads TGCAGTGCTAGAAGGGGAGATCAGCCCCAGCATTTT. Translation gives CSARRGDQPQHF.

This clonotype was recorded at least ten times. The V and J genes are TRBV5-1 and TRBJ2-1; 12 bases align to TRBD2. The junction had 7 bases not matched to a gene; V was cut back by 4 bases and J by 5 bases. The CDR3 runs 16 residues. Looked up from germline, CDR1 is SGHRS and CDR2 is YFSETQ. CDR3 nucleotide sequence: TGCGCCAGCAGCGTAACTAGCGGGGGGTTCCACAATGAGCAGTTCTTC. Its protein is CASSVTSGGFHNEQFF.

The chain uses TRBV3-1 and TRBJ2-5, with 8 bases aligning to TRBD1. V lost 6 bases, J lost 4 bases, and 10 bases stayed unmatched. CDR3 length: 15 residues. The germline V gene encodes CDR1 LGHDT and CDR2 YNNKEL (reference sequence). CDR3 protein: CASRRSTGATETQYF. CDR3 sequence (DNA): TGTGCCAGCAGAAGATCGACAGGGGCGACAGAGACCCAGTACTTC.

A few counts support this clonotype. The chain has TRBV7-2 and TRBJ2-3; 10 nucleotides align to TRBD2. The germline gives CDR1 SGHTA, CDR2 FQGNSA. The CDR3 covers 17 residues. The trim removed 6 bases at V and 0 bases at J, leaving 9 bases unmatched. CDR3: CASRSGTSVISTDTQYF. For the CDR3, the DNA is TGTGCCAGCAGATCCGGGACTAGCGTGATTAGCACAGATACGCAGTATTTT.

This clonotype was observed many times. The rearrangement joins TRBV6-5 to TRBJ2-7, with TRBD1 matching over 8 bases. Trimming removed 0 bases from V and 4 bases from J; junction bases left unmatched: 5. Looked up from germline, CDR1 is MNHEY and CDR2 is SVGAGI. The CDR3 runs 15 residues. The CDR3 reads CASSYSAGGRYEQYF. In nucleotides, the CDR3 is TGTGCCAGCAGTTACTCCGCAGGGGGCCGGTACGAGCAGTACTTC.

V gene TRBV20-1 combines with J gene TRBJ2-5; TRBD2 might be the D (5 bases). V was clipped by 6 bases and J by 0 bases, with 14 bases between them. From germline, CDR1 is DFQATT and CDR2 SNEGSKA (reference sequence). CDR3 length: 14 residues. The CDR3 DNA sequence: TGCAGTGCAGTAATTAGCGTAAACCAAGAGACCCAGTACTTC. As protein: CSAVISVNQETQYF.

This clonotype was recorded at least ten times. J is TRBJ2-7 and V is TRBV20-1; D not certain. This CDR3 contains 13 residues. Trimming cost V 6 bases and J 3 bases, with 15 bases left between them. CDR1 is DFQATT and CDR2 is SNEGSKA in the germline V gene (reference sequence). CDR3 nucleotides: TGCAGTGCCCCTGCAAAGGGTAGCTACGAGCAGTACTTC. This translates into CSAPAKGSYEQYF.

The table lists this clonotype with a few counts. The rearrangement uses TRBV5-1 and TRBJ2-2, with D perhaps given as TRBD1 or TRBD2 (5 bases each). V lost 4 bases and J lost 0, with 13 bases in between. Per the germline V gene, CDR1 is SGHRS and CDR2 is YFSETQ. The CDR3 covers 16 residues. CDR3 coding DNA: TGCGCCAGCAGCCCCATGGGACCCTCGAACACCGGGGAGCTGTTTTTT. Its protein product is CASSPMGPSNTGELFF.

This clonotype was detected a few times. The chain's CDR3 is CASSLGQGRKTQYF. Here the CDR3 DNA reads TGTGCCAGCAGCTTAGGCCAAGGGCGAAAGACCCAGTACTTC. The chain employs TRBV13 and TRBJ2-5; D is uncertain. The CDR3 loop spans 14 amino acids. Germline-derived CDR1 and CDR2 are PRHDT and FYEKMQ (reference sequence). The V and J ends lost 0 bases and 6 bases respectively, with 11 bases between them.

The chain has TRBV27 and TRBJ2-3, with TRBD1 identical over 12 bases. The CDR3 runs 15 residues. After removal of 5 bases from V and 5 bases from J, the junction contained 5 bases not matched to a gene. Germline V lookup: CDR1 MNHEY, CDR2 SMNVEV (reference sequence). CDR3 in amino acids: CASSRDRGRGDTQYF. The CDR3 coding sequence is TGTGCCAGCAGTAGGGACAGGGGGCGCGGAGATACGCAGTATTTT.